This is a list of T cell receptor beta chains from one sample in a study of human T cells and chemical hapten exposure. MiXCR, applied by TCRdb to the RACE reads, yields one record per CDR3 protein. This table has tens of thousands of distinct CDR3 sequences, roughly 9.1% appearing once. This specimen was whole blood, taken in connection with sensitization to the hapten diphenylcyclopropenone (DPC). The receptors were sampled from a woman aged 40 to 50 with alopecia areata. Some clones in this sample may be carry-over from other donors' samples. CDR3s include the opening cysteine and the closing phenylalanine or tryptophan. The order of the fields is clone size, CDR3 length, V gene, J gene, D gene, CDR3 DNA, CDR3 protein. A D gene is named only where the DNA matches it firmly. Rows may omit the clone size; those that give it use once, few, many or a size class.

.	14	TRBV27	TRBJ2-1	.	TGTGCCATCAGTTTGGCCTCCGGGACGAATGAGCAGTTCTTC	CAISLASGTNEQFF
many	12	TRBV6-6	TRBJ1-1	.	TGTGCCAGCAGTTACGGACAGTTTGAAGCTTTCTTT	CASSYGQFEAFF
many	13	TRBV20-1	TRBJ1-1	.	TGCAGTGCTAGACAGCCAATGAACACTGAAGCTTTCTTT	CSARQPMNTEAFF
few	11	TRBV6-2/TRBV6-3	TRBJ1-1	.	TGTGCCGCTAGCGAGAACACTGAAGCTTTCTTT	CAASENTEAFF
many	14	TRBV5-1	TRBJ2-1	TRBD2	TGCGCCAGCAGCGCCGGACTAGGCTGGAATGAGCAGTTCTTC	CASSAGLGWNEQFF
many	14	TRBV2	TRBJ1-1	.	TGTGCCAGCAGTGAAAGTAACAGAGGCACTGAAGCTTTCTTT	CASSESNRGTEAFF
few	15	TRBV29-1	TRBJ2-2	TRBD1	TGCAGCGTTGGCCGGACAGGGCGGAACACCGGGGAGCTGTTTTTT	CSVGRTGRNTGELFF
many	18	TRBV28	TRBJ2-5	.	TGTGCCAGCAGTTTACCAGCAAGTGAGGGACGCTTCCAAGAGACCCAGTACTTC	CASSLPASEGRFQETQYF
.	15	TRBV19	TRBJ1-5	.	TGTGCCAGTAGTATAGAACCTTTGGCCTATCAGCCCCAGCATTTT	CASSIEPLAYQPQHF
many	15	TRBV11-2	TRBJ2-1	.	TGTGCCAGCAGTTTGACAAGTAGCTCCTACAATGAGCAGTTCTTC	CASSLTSSSYNEQFF
many	16	TRBV30	TRBJ2-7	TRBD1	TGTGCCTGGAGTAGCCTTCGGACAGGACGCTCCTACGAGCAGTACTTC	CAWSSLRTGRSYEQYF
many	15	TRBV7-9	TRBJ2-7	TRBD1	TGTGCCAGCAGCCGCCCGGACAGGGAAGGTGGGGAGCAGTACTTC	CASSRPDREGGEQYF
many	16	TRBV5-1	TRBJ2-4	.	TGCGCCAGCGCCCAATCGGATTCAGTAGCCAAAAACATTCAGTACTTC	CASAQSDSVAKNIQYF
.	17	TRBV7-2	TRBJ2-7	.	TGTGCCAGCAGCCTAGGACTAACTACAATGGGTTCCTACGAGCAGTACTTC	CASSLGLTTMGSYEQYF
few	14	TRBV6-1	TRBJ2-7	.	TGTGCCAGCAGTGAAAGTGGAGGTTCCTACGAGCAGTACTTC	CASSESGGSYEQYF
many	11	TRBV20-1	TRBJ1-2	.	TGCAGTGCTAGCCTCCGTGGAGGCTACACCTTC	CSASLRGGYTF
.	13	TRBV19	TRBJ2-7	.	TGTGCCAGTAGTATCGCAGGCCCCTACGAGCAGTACTTC	CASSIAGPYEQYF
many	15	TRBV27	TRBJ2-3	.	TGTGCCAGCAGTAGGGCTATCTTAGGCACAGATACGCAGTATTTT	CASSRAILGTDTQYF
few	13	TRBV24-1	TRBJ2-1	TRBD1	TGTGCCACCAGTGTTCTGCCCGGGACAGGGAAATTCTTC	CATSVLPGTGKFF
many	19	TRBV4-3	TRBJ1-4	.	TGCGCCAGCAGCCAAGATTATGCGTCGGCAGAGAGTTCTAATGAAAAACTGTTTTTT	CASSQDYASAESSNEKLFF
.	14	TRBV7-9	TRBJ1-6	.	TGTGCCAGCAGCTGGGGTTCGGCGAATTCACCCCTCCACTTT	CASSWGSANSPLHF
few	13	TRBV7-9	TRBJ2-7	.	TGTGCCAGCACCGGTCCCGGACCCTACGAGCAGTACTTC	CASTGPGPYEQYF
.	17	TRBV12-3/TRBV12-4	TRBJ2-5	TRBD2	TGTGCCAGCAGTTTAGCGCGGTCCCGGGGGGGTCGAGAGACCCAGTACTTC	CASSLARSRGGRETQYF
.	18	TRBV7-2	TRBJ1-6	.	TGTGCCAGCAGCCCCCTGGACAGCCCCAGCTCCTATAATTCACCCCTCCACTTT	CASSPLDSPSSYNSPLHF
many	14	TRBV6-4	TRBJ2-1	.	TGTGCCAGCAGTCCCACGGGTTTGTACAATGAGCAGTTCTTC	CASSPTGLYNEQFF
many	15	TRBV7-2	TRBJ2-1	TRBD2	TGTGCCAGCAGCGATACTAGCGGGGGACACAATGAGCAGTTCTTC	CASSDTSGGHNEQFF
.	11	TRBV27	TRBJ2-3	.	TGTGCCAGCAGTCTCCTGAATACGCAGTATTTT	CASSLLNTQYF
.	15	TRBV5-4	TRBJ2-2	TRBD2	TGTGCCAGCAGACCAACTAGCGGGGCCACCGGGGAGCTGTTTTTT	CASRPTSGATGELFF
many	14	TRBV24-1	TRBJ2-1	.	TGTGCCACCAGTGATACAAATTCCTACAATGAGCAGTTCTTC	CATSDTNSYNEQFF
few	15	TRBV18	TRBJ1-2	.	TGTGCCAGCTCACCAAACCCGGACGGATTGAGGGGCTACACCTTC	CASSPNPDGLRGYTF
many	16	TRBV19	TRBJ2-1	TRBD2	TGTGCCAGTAGTCTGGGAGCGGGGGGCGGCTACAATGAGCAGTTCTTC	CASSLGAGGGYNEQFF
.	15	TRBV5-1	TRBJ2-1	TRBD1	TGCGCCAGCAGCTTAGGACAGGTCTCCTACAATGAGCAGTTCTTC	CASSLGQVSYNEQFF
few	15	TRBV10-3	TRBJ2-7	.	TGTGCCATCAGTGAATCTTCCTTTAGATCCTACGAGCAGTACTTC	CAISESSFRSYEQYF
.	12	TRBV7-2	TRBJ2-5	.	TGTGCCAGCAGCCCGACCCCTGGGGGACCCAACTTC	CASSPTPGGPNF
.	14	TRBV7-8	TRBJ2-1	.	TGTGCCAGCACTATGAGGTCCTCCTACAATGAGCAGTTCTTC	CASTMRSSYNEQFF
many	13	TRBV15	TRBJ2-7	.	TGTGCCACCAGCAGAGCGGGGGTCAACGAGCAGTACTTC	CATSRAGVNEQYF
many	17	TRBV7-9	TRBJ1-6	.	TGTGCCAGCAGCTTAGCCTCGCAGAGCTCCTATAATTCACCCCTCCACTTT	CASSLASQSSYNSPLHF
few	13	TRBV29-1	TRBJ2-2	.	TGCAGCGTTGAGTTTCAAATGACCGGGGAGCTGTTTTTT	CSVEFQMTGELFF
.	15	TRBV3-1	TRBJ2-1	TRBD2	TGTGCCAGCAGCCAAGACCAACTAGCGGGGGGTGAGCAGTTCTTC	CASSQDQLAGGEQFF
many	14	TRBV2	TRBJ1-5	.	TGTGCCAGCAGTATGGACCCCGAAGGACAGCCCCAGCATTTT	CASSMDPEGQPQHF
many	13	TRBV7-9	TRBJ1-3	.	TGTGCCAGCAGCTTAGGACAAGGAAACACCATATATTTT	CASSLGQGNTIYF
.	13	TRBV7-9	TRBJ2-1	.	TGTGCCAGCAGCTTTATTTCGAGCAATGAGCAGTTCTTC	CASSFISSNEQFF
many	13	TRBV6-5	TRBJ1-1	.	TGTGCCAGCAGGGAGGGGGGAAACACTGAAGCTTTCTTT	CASREGGNTEAFF
many	14	TRBV6-5	TRBJ1-2	TRBD1	TGTGCCAGCAGTAGCAGGGGGCTGGGCTATGGCTACACCTTC	CASSSRGLGYGYTF
few	14	TRBV29-1	TRBJ2-7	.	TGCAGCGTTGAAGACCCCAGGGACCGCTACGAGCAGTACTTC	CSVEDPRDRYEQYF
few	11	TRBV5-5	TRBJ2-4	.	TGTGCCAGCAGCTTGCAAAACATTCAGTACTTC	CASSLQNIQYF
.	15	TRBV7-9	TRBJ1-1	.	TGTGCCAGCAGCTTGCCGGGACGGAAGAACACTGAAGCTTTCTTT	CASSLPGRKNTEAFF
few	14	TRBV6-1	TRBJ2-1	.	TGTGCCAGCAGCCCCAGGGTATTTTACAATGAGCAGTTCTTC	CASSPRVFYNEQFF
many	13	TRBV29-1	TRBJ2-7	.	TGCAGCGTTGGCAAAACCTCAGCGCACGAGCAGTACTTC	CSVGKTSAHEQYF
many	15	TRBV6-1	TRBJ1-6	.	TGTGCCAGCAGTGGCGGTGTTATCGAGAATTCACCCCTCCACTTT	CASSGGVIENSPLHF
few	15	TRBV7-2	TRBJ1-1	.	TGTGCCAGCAGCTTAGTGTGGGGGCTAATCACTGAAGCTTTCTTT	CASSLVWGLITEAFF
many	18	TRBV4-3	TRBJ1-1	.	TGCGCCAGCAGCCAAGTTCAATCCGGGGGGCACCTGAACACTGAAGCTTTCTTT	CASSQVQSGGHLNTEAFF
.	16	TRBV19	TRBJ2-1	TRBD2	TGTGCCAGTAGCCGCGGACTAGCCATGAAGAGCAATGAGCAGTTCTTC	CASSRGLAMKSNEQFF
.	17	TRBV19	TRBJ2-6	.	TGTGCCAGTAGTATGATCCCCCCCCCAACTGGGGCCAGCGTCCTGACTTTC	CASSMIPPPTGASVLTF